What follows describes a single T cell receptor beta chain. This clone's antigen is unknown. The sample holds no much larger clone one base away, and base qualities are not on file. In total, around 600 healthy bone marrow donors made up the cohort. At the time of sampling, all cohort members were nominally healthy, though unrecorded immune exposures were likely present. The donor was CMV seropositive and belonged to the group of about 290 seropositive cohort members. A peripheral blood sample was provided by each donor, and peripheral blood mononuclear cells were used for TCR beta sequencing. The Qiagen DNeasy Blood Extraction Kit was used to extract genomic DNA from the blood cell samples. This sample was taken from a study of cytomegalovirus exposure and HLA in healthy donors (dated by TCRdb to the late 2010s). Background on the whole study: An earlier analysis of under 600 of the donors reported 276 Gb of sequence data and some 120 million unique TCR beta sequences from 150 million to 200 million T cells. An early release that covered about 640 HLA-typed donors contained approximately 300 gigabases of sequencing data and about 84 million unique TCR sequences. The genetic ancestry cluster associated with self-reported Caucasian donors included about 81% of the roughly 400 genotyped donors. The study was designed to test whether signatures of past pathogen exposure could be identified by cataloging public T cell receptors. Using immunosequencing, the study profiled T cell repertoires from about 610 subjects and related those repertoires to cytomegalovirus serostatus. In addition to the first cohort of 650 to 750 subjects, a separate validation cohort of 130 or so different subjects was used. High-throughput TCR immunosequencing, statistical association of individual TCRs with disease status, and machine learning were combined to predict cytomegalovirus infection status. To study patterns of TCR occurrence, a later analysis re-analyzed previously published TCR beta repertoires from several hundred donors and added high-resolution HLA genotyping. Rather than using new phenotypic data, the later analysis identified candidate immune exposures from TCR beta sequences and from how often those sequences occurred across donors. An earlier analysis of a few hundred of the donors applied high-throughput TCR beta sequencing to assess whether each TCR beta V gene segment acted as functional or pseudogenic. Donor age, sex, ethnicity and CMV serostatus were compiled together with the repertoire data. In a later genetic analysis, genome-wide SNP genotypes for about three fifths of the roughly 670 donors were used, and that subset was treated as a discovery cohort. All discovery cohort repertoires had been generated using a single sequencing platform. HLA typing covered class I and class II loci at four-digit resolution. The number of donors typed differed by locus, with about 629-630 for A, B, C, DRB1 and DQB1, around 500 for DQA1, over 600 for DPA1, and some 470 for DPB1. Four to six DR-DQ haplotypes were handled as single units for association and clustering, since linkage in the cohort was strong. Across around 400 genotyped donors of the cohort, an average of roughly 250,000 unique TCR beta nucleotide sequences per donor were sequenced, and approximately 19% of those sequences were non-productive. The investigation overall reported the following: The authors suggested that the approach could potentially be extended to other disease states and immunological phenotypes. A further reported finding was that TCR beta sequences accurately predicted the HLA-A and HLA-B alleles for most subjects in the first cohort. Assigning TCR associations to individual alleles was difficult when HLA alleles, especially DR and DQ, strongly co-occurred. Because the 87-base-pair reads could not distinguish some IMGT-functional V segments, including TRBV6-2 and TRBV6-3, those segments were excluded. The earlier analysis of some 560 of the donors excluded roughly 16 rarely observed V segments, including chromosome 9 orphons, because counts were too low. This cohort had only TCR beta chains sequenced, and the lack of alpha or paired-chain data limited which features could be detected. The classifier was reported to diagnose cytomegalovirus status with high specificity and sensitivity in both the original cohort and the validation cohort. In an earlier analysis of about 600 of the donors, most TCR beta V segments appeared in productive rearrangements about 90% or about 30% of the time, broadly matching IMGT annotations. HLA typing was unavailable for some donors at each locus, so association tests used only the typed subset. According to a later genetic analysis, donors in an Asian-associated ancestry cluster had fewer N-insertions in productive TCRs than the approximately 630-donor mean. A later analysis found that TCR association rates varied across HLA loci, with DRB1 alleles showing the most associated TCRs and HLA-C alleles the fewest. A few of the identified cytomegalovirus-associated TCR beta chains were confirmed in vitro to be specific for cytomegalovirus antigens. For the cohort, immune exposure information was limited to CMV serostatus. The study gave a list of under 200 TCR beta chains associated with cytomegalovirus. Correlated functional status among segregating V segments might be attributable to linkage disequilibrium, but an unknown experimental factor could not be ruled out. Sequencing depth was assumed to be roughly uniform across donors in the presence/absence analyses, though that assumption may not hold. At a false discovery rate of 0.05, a later analysis linked roughly 17,000 TCR beta sequences to specific HLA alleles. A cluster of highly shared sequence variants was judged likely to be a technical artifact of the sequencing pipeline. Across donors, most TCR sequences were observed very rarely, whereas some public TCRs were present in many individuals. In a later analysis, HLA-associated TCR beta chains were found to be more clonally expanded and to have lower generation probabilities than equally common non-associated chains. In a later genetic analysis, a missense DCLRE1C variant was associated with V-gene and J-gene trimming of TCR beta chains, and the association was replicated in an independent cohort. A later analysis found that most CMV-associated TCR beta chains appeared HLA-restricted, with HLA associations seemingly driven largely by CMV exposure. According to a later analysis, parvovirus B19, influenza, CMV and Epstein-Barr virus appeared linked to several top co-occurrence clusters.

Library preparation was by the immunoSEQ multiplex PCR assay. For the multiplex PCR, a mixture combining 60 forward primers for TCR Vbeta segments and 13 reverse primers for TCR Jbeta segments was used. A multiplex PCR assay on genomic DNA amplified the CDR3 region of rearranged TCR beta genes. The Illumina HiSeq System was used to sequence the amplified TCR beta libraries as 87-base-pair reads. Under the source paper's analysis protocol: In a later analysis, tens of millions of unique TCR beta chains were counted across the roughly 610 repertoires, and about 9.9 million of these chains were shared by at least two donors. Raw reads were error-corrected and collapsed into unique sequences with a nearest-neighbor algorithm that merged closely related sequences to remove PCR and sequencing errors. CDR3 sequences were aligned to IMGT reference sequences to assign V, D and J gene segments. For a sequence to be retained, a match of at least six nucleotides was required to both a V gene segment and a J gene segment. Rearrangements were called productive when the CDR3 lacked stop codons and stayed in frame with V and J; all others were non-productive. CDR3 was defined according to IMGT convention as the region running from the second conserved V-encoded cysteine to the conserved J-encoded phenylalanine. Sequences without an unambiguous match to a single V gene segment were excluded from the earlier analysis of 587 of the donors. In an earlier analysis of some 590 of the donors, a V segment was called functional when productive rearrangements were above 56.7%, and segregating when the standard deviation between donors exceeded 5%. A statistical classification framework was developed to diagnose cytomegalovirus status using the catalog of TCR beta chain sequences. V and J gene assignment, in a later analysis, came from comparing TCR nucleotide sequences with IMGT/GENE-DB human TR gene sequences. A later analysis assigned CDR3 sequences and most-parsimonious VDJ recombination scenarios with the TCRdist pipeline. In a later analysis, each TCR beta chain was defined by its CDR3 amino acid sequence together with its V-gene family, and reads without a unique V-gene family were excluded. In a later analysis, approximately 640 highly shared, low-generation-probability nucleotide sequences were removed to address suspected cross-contamination and a sequencing artifact. For each public chain, a later analysis derived a clonal expansion index from normalized ranks of inferred template counts within each repertoire. Generation probabilities in a later analysis came from a VDJ recombination model fitted to out-of-frame rearrangements, and those results were checked against IGoR. Hypergeometric tests were used in a later analysis to score TCR-TCR, TCR-HLA and TCR-CMV co-occurrence, with a repertoire-size bias correction applied to the TCR pairs. In a later analysis, false discovery rates were estimated by permuting HLA or CMV assignments 20 times. In a later analysis, co-occurring TCRs were grouped with DBSCAN, and TCRdist sequence similarity was added when clustering was performed within HLA-allele-positive subsets. Co-occurrence clustering excluded repertoires with fewer than 30,000 or more than 120,000 public chains, plus five with anomalous nucleotide sharing. The table comes from immuneACCESS by way of TCRdb, which keeps in-frame sequences with V and J called. Part of the clones is missing from these tables; in studies checked, under half for an unresolved V gene and the rest for unknown reasons. The V and J calls and clone size come from that table; D and trimming were worked out from the DNA. The table for this sample lists approximately 160,000 clones; just under 85% of them were counted only once. The top ten hold around 4.9% of the sample.

CDR1 and CDR2 (SGHNT, YYREEE) derive from the germline V gene (reference sequence). For this chain, trimming is 4 bases at the V end and 5 bases at the J end, and the number of junction bases without a gene match is 4. The cysteine opens and the phenylalanine closes a CDR3 of 13 amino acids. Only CDR3 DNA remains: 39 bases, in frame from the first base. The sequencing input was PBMCs. The TCR sequence derives from a girl aged 10 to 17 in good health and CMV-seropositive. The V and J genes are TRBV5-4 and TRBJ1-2; TRBD1 agrees with 8 junctional bases. The CDR3 protein sequence reads: CASSGGQVYGYTF. In nucleotide form, the sequence is TGTGCCAGCAGCGGGGGACAGGTATATGGCTACACCTTC. This CDR3, with the reference TRBV5-4 and TRBJ1-2 proteins standing in past its ends, gives the full variable domain ETGVTQSPTHLIKTRGQQVTLRCSSQSGHNTVSWYQQALGQGPQFIFQYYREEENGRGNFPPRFSGLQFPNYSSELNVNALELDDSALYLCASSGGQVYGYTFGSGTRLTVV.